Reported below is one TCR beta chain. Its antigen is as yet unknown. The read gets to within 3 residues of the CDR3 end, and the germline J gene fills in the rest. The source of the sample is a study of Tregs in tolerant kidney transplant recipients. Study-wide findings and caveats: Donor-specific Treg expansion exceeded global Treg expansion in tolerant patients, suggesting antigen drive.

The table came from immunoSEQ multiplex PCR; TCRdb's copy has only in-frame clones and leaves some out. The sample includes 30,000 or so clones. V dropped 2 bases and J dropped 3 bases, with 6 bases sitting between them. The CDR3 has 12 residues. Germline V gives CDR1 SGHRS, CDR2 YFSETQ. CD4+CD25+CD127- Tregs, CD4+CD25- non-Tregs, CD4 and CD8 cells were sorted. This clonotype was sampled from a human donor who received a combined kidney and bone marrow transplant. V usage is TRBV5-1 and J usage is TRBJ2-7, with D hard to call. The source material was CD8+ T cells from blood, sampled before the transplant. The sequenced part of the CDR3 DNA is TGCGCCAGCAGCTTCAACTTCTACGAG. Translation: CASSFNFYE. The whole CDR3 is CASSFNFYEQYF.